There are a few counts of the clone carrying this T cell receptor beta chain. Its antigen is unidentified. The sample originates from a study of regulatory T cells in long-lasting Graves disease. General observations from the study: Persistent disease samples used TRBV28, TRBJ1-2 and TRBJ2-5 preferentially.

Assembly of TCR beta libraries relied on iRepertoire HTBI primers together with Arm-PCR of CDR3 regions. TCRdb processed the multiplex PCR reads anew with MiXCR; each CDR3 protein has one entry. The sample yields 500,000 to 700,000 distinct CDR3 sequences, 16% seen once. This CDR3 spans 17 amino acids. Germline V gene sequence: CDR1 SEHNR, CDR2 FQNEAQ (reference sequence). The junction had 10 bases not matched to a gene; V was cut back by 4 bases and J by 2 bases. Noted time point: newly diagnosed GD, antithyroid drugs for less than 3 months. RNA extracted from PBMCs served as the sequencing template. Graves' disease diagnoses used American Thyroid Association guidelines. This sample also belongs to another study, concerning T cells in Graves' hyperthyroidism and ophthalmopathy. From that report: Clonotypes that were expanded in thyroid above 0.001 mostly appeared in blood too. Ophthalmopathy and stable hyperthyroidism were separated by a 13 V-J model.

This TCR was recovered from a woman in her thirties with Graves disease. The sample was peripheral blood mononuclear cells (PBMCs), taken at new diagnosis, from a patient treated with antithyroid drugs. This sequence joins TRBV7-9 and TRBJ2-2; 7 nucleotides match TRBD2. CDR3 DNA: TGTGCCAGCAGCTGGATCCGGCGGGAGAGAAACACCGGGGAGCTGTTTTTT. Translated, it gives CASSWIRRERNTGELFF.